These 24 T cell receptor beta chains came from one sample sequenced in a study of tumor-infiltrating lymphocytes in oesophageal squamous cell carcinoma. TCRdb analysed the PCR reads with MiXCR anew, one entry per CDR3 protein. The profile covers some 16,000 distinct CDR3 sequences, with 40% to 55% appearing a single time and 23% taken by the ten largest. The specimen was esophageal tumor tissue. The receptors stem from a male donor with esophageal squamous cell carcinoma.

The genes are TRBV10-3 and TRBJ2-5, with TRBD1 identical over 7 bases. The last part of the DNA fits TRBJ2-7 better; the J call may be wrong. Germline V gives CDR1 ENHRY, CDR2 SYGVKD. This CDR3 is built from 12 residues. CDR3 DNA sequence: TGTGCCATCAGTGGGGACAGCTACGAGCAGTACTTC. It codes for CAISGDSYEQYF.

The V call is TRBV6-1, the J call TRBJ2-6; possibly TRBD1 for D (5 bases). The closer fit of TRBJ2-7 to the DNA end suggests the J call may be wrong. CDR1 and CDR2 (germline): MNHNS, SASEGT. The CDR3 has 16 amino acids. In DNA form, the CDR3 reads TGTGCCAGCAGTGAATTGCAGGGAAAGAGGCGCTACGAGCAGTACTTC. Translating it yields CASSELQGKRRYEQYF.

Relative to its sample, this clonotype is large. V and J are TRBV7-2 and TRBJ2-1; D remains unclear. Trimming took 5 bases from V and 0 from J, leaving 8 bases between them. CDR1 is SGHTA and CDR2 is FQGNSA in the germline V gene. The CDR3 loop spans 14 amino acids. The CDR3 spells CASSAVSSYNEQFF. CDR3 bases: TGTGCCAGCAGCGCGGTTAGCTCCTACAATGAGCAGTTCTTC. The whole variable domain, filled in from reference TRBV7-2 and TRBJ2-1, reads GAGVSQSPSNKVTEKGKDVELRCDPISGHTALYWYRQSLGQGLEFLIYFQGNSAPDKSGLPSDRFSAERTGGSVSTLTIQRTQQEDSAVYLCASSAVSSYNEQFFGPGTRLTVL.

Here the CDR3 DNA reads TGTGCCAGCAGTTTACTCTCGGGCGAGACCCAGTACTTC. It translates to CASSLLSGETQYF. The chain is built from TRBV25-1 and TRBJ2-5, with unresolved D. V lost 5 bases and J lost 5, with 12 bases in between. The germline CDR1 and CDR2 sequences are MGHDK and SYGVNS. This CDR3 comprises 13 residues.

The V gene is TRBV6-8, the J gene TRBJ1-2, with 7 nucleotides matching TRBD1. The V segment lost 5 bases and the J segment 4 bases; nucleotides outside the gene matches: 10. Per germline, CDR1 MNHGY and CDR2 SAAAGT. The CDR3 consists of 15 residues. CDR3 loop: CASSLEFGTAYGYTF. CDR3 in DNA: TGTGCCAGCAGTCTTGAGTTCGGGACAGCCTATGGCTACACCTTC.

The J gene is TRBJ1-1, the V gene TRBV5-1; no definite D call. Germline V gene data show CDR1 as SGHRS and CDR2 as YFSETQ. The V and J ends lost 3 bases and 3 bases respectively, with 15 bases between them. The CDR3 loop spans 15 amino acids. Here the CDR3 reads CASSSTIPLDTEAFF. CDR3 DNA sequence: TGCGCCAGCAGCTCCACAATACCCTTGGACACTGAAGCTTTCTTT.

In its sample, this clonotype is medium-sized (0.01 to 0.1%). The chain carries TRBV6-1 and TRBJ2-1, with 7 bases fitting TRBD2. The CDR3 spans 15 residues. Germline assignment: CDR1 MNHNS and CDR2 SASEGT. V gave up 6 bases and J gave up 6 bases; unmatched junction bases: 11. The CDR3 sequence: CASSPRAGRGNEQFF. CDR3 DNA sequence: TGTGCCAGCAGCCCTAGGGCGGGGAGGGGCAATGAGCAGTTCTTC.

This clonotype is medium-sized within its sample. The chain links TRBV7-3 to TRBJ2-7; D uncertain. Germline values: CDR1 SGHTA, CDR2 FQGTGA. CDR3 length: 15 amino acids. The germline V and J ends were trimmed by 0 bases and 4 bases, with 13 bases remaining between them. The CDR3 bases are TGTGCCAGCAGCTTAACGGCAGCACCCTCTTACGAGCAGTACTTC. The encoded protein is CASSLTAAPSYEQYF.

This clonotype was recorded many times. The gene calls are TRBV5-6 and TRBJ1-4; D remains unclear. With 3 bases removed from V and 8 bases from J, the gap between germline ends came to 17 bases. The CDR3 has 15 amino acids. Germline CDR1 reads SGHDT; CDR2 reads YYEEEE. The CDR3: CASSSKVRTGEKLFF. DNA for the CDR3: TGTGCCAGCAGCTCGAAAGTTAGGACGGGGGAAAAACTGTTTTTT. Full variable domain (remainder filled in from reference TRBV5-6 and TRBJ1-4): DAGVTQSPTHLIKTRGQQVTLRCSPKSGHDTVSWYQQALGQGPQFIFQYYEEEERQRGNFPDRFSGHQFPNYSSELNVNALLLGDSALYLCASSSKVRTGEKLFFGSGTQLSVL.

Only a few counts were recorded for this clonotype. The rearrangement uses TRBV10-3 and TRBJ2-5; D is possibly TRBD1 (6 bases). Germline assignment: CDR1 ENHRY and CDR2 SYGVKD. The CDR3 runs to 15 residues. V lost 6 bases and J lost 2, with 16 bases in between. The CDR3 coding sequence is TGTGCCATCAGCGGAACCGGGACACATCAAGAGACCCAGTACTTC. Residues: CAISGTGTHQETQYF.

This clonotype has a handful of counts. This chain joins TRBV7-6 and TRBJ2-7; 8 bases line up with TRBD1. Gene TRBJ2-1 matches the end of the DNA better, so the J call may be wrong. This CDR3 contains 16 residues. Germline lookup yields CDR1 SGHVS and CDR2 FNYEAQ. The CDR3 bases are TGTGCCAGCAGCTTAGTGGATTCAGGGGGCTGTAATGAGCAGTTCTTC. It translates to CASSLVDSGGCNEQFF.

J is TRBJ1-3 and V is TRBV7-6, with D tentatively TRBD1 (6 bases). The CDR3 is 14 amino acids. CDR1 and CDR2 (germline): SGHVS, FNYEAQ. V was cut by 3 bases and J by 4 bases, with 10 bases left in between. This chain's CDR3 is CASSLSQGGNTIYF. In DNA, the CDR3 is TGTGCCAGCAGCTTGTCACAGGGAGGAAACACCATATATTTT.

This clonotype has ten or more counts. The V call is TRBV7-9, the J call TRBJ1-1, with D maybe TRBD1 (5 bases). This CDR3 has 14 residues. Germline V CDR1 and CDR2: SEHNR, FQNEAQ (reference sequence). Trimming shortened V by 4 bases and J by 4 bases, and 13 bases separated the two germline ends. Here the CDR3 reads CASSSPGLSTEAFF. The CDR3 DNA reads TGTGCCAGCAGCTCGCCAGGGTTAAGCACTGAAGCTTTCTTT.

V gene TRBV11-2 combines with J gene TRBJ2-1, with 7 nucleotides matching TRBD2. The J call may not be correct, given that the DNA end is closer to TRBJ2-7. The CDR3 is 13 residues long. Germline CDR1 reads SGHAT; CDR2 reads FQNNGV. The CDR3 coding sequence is TGTGCCAGCAGTTCTGGGGGGAGCGGGAAGCAGTACTTC. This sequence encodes CASSSGGSGKQYF.

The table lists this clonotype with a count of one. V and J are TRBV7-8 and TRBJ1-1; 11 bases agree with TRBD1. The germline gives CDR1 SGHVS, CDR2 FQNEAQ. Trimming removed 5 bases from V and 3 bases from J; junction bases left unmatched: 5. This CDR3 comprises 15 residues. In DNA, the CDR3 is TGTGCCAGCAGCGGGACAGGGGGGGTTGACACTGAAGCTTTCTTT. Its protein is CASSGTGGVDTEAFF.

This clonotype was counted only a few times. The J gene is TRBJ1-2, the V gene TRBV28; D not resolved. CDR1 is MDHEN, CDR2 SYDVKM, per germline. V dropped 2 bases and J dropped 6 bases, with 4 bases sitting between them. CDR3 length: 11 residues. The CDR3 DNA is TGTGCCAGCAGTTTAGGGGATGGCTACACCTTC. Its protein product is CASSLGDGYTF.

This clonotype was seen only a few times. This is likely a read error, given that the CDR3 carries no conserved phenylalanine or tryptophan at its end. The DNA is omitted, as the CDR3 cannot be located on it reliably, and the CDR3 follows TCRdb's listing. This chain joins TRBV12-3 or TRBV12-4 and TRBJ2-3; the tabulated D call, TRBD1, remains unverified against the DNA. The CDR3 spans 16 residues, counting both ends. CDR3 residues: CASSFGDIRETQYFGP.

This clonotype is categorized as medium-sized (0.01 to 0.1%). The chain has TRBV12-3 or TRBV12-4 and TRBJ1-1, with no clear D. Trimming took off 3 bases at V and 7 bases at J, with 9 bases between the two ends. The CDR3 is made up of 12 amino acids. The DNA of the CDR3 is TGTGCCAGCAGTTTGTTGACTCTTGAAGCTTTCTTT. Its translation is CASSLLTLEAFF.

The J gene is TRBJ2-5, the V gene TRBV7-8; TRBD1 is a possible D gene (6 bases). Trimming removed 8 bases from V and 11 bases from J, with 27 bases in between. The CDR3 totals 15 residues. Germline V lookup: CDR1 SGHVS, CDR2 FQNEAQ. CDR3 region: CASGGTRRHTDTQYF. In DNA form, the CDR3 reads TGTGCCAGCGGTGGGACACGAAGACACACAGATACGCAGTACTTC.

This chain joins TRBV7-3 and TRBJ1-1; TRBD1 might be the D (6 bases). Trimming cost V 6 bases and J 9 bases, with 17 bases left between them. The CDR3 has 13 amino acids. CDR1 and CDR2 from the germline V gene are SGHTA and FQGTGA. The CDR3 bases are TGTGCCAGCAGGGCAGGAGGAGGGGGGAAAGCTTTCTTT. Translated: CASRAGGGGKAFF.

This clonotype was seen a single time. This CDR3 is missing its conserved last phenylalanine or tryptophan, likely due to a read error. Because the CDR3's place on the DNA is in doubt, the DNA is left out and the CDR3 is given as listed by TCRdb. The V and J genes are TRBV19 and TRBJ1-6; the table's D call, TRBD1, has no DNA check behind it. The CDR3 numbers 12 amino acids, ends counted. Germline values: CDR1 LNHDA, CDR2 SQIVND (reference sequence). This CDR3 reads CASHPPEWTPPL.

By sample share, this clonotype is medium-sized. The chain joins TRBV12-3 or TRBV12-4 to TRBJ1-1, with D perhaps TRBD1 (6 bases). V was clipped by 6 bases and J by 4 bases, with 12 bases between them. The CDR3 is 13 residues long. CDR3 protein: CASSLTGPTEAFF. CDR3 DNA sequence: TGTGCCAGCAGCCTTACAGGGCCCACTGAAGCTTTCTTT.

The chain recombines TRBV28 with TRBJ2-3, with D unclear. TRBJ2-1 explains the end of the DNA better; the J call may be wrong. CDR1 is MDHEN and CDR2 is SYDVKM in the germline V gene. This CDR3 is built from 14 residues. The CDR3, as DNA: TGTGCCAGCAGTTTATCCCCCTCTGGGAATGAGCAGTTCTTC. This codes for CASSLSPSGNEQFF.

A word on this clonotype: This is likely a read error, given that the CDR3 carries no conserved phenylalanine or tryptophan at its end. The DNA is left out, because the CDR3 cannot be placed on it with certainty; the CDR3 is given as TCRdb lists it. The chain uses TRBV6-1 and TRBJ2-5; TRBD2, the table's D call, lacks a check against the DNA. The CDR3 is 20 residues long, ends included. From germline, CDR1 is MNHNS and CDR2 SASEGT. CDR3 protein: CASSAMIIYSSYNSPLHFGA.